Below, 2 T cell receptor beta chains from the same sample are listed, as sequenced in a study of cytomegalovirus exposure and HLA in healthy donors. 60 Vbeta and 13 Jbeta primers were used in PCR. Libraries were prepared by immunoSEQ multiplex PCR; TCRdb keeps only in-frame clonotypes and omits some of them. The top ten clones hold just over 2% of a sample with 150,000 to 200,000 clones, about 86% of them seen once. The sample comprised PBMCs. The receptor source for this set is a woman aged 18-30 years in good health and CMV-seropositive.

The CDR3 region has the DNA TGTGCAAGTCGCTTAGTACCGCGGGGCCCGTTCTACAATGAGCAGTTCTTC. The encoded protein is CASRLVPRGPFYNEQFF. The V call is TRBV12-2, the J call TRBJ2-1; TRBD2 is the table's D call, not checked against the DNA. TRBV12-2 is a listed pseudogene. This CDR3 has 17 amino acids.

CDR3 DNA sequence: TGTGCCAGTAGCCAGACAGGCACCGTCTACGAGCAGTACTTC. It codes for CASSQTGTVYEQYF. The rearrangement uses TRBV19 and TRBJ2-7, with a tentative D call TRBD1 (6 bases). This CDR3 is 14 amino acids long. V was clipped by 6 bases and J by 3 bases, with 15 bases between them. Germline V lookup: CDR1 LNHDA, CDR2 SQIVND (reference sequence).